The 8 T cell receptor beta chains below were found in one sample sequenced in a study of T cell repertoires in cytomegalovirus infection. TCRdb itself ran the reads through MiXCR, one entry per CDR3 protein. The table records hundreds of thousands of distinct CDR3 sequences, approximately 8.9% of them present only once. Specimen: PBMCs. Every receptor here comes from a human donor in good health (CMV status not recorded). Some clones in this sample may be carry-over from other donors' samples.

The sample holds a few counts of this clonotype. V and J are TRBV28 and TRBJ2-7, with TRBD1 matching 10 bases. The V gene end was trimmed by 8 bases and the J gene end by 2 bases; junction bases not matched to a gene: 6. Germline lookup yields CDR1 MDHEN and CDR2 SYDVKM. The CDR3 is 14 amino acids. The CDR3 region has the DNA TGTGCCAGCCAAAGACAGGGGGCTCCCTACGAGCAGTACGTC. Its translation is CASQRQGAPYEQYV.

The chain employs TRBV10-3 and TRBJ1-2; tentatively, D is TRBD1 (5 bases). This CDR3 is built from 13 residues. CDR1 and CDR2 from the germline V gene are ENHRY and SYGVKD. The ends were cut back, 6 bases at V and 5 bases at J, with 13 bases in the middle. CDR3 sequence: CAISYDRLYGYTF. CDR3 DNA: TGTGCCATCAGCTACGACAGATTATATGGCTACACCTTC.

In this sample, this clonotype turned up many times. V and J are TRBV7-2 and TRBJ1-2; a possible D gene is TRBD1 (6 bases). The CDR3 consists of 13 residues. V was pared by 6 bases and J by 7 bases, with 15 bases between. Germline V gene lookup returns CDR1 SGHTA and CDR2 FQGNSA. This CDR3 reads CASRLQGDSGYTF. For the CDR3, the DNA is TGTGCCAGCAGATTACAGGGCGATTCTGGCTACACCTTC.

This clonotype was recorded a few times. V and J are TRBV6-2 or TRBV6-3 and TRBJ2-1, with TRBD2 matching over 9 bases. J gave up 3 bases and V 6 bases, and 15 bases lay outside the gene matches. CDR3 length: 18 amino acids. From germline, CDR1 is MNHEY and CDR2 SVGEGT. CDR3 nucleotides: TGTGCCAGCAGCCCCTGGATCGGGGCGGGGGGGCTCTACAATGAGCAGTTCTTC. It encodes CASSPWIGAGGLYNEQFF.

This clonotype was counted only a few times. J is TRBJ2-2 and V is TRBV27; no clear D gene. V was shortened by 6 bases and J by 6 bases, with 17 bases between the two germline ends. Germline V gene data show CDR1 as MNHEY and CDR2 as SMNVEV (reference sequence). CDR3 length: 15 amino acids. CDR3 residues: CASSPARYQSGELFF. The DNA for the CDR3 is TGTGCCAGCAGCCCCGCGCGGTATCAATCCGGGGAGCTGTTTTTT.

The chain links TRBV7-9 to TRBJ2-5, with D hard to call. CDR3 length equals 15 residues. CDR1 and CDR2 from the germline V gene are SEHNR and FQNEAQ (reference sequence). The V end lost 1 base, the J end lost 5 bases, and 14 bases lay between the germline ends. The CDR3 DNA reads TGTGCCAGCAGCTTAGACACCCCACGAGCGGAGACCCAGTACTTC. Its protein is CASSLDTPRAETQYF.

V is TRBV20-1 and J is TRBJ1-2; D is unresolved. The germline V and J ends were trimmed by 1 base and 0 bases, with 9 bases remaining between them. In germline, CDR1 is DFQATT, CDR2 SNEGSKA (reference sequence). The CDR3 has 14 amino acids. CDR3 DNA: TGCAGTGCTAGAGTGGTCAGAGCTAACTATGGCTACACCTTC. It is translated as CSARVVRANYGYTF.

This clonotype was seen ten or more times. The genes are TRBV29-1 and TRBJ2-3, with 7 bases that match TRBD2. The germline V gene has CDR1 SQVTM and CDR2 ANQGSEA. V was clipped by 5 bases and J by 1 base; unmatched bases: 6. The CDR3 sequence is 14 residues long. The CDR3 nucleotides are TGCAGCGTTCGGGCGGGGGTCGGCACAGATACGCAGTATTTT. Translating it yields CSVRAGVGTDTQYF.